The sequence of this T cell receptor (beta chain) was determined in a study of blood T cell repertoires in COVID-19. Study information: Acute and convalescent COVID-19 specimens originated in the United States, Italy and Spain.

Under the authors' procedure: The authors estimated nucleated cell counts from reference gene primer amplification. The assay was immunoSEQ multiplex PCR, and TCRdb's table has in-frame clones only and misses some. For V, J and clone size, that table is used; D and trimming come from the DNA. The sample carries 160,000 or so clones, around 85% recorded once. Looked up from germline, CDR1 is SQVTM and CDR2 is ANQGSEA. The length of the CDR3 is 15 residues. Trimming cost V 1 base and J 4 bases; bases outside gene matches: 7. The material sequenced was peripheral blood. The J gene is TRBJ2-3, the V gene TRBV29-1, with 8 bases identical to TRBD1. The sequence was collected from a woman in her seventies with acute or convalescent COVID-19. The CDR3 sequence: CSVEASTGGADTQYF. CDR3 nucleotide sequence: TGCAGCGTTGAAGCTTCAACAGGGGGAGCAGATACGCAGTATTTT.